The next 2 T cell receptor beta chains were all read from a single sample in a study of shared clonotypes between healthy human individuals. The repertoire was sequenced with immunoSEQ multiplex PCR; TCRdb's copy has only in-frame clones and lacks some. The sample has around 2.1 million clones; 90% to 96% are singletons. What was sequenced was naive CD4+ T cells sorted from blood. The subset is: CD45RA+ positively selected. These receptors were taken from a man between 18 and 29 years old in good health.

The CDR3 reads CAISESGGYNSPLHF. DNA of the CDR3: TGTGCCATCAGTGAGTCAGGGGGCTATAATTCACCCCTCCACTTT. The gene calls are TRBV10-3 and TRBJ1-6; D is perhaps TRBD1 (6 bases). V was pared by 0 bases and J by 3 bases, with 6 bases between. The CDR3 length is 15 residues. Germline CDR1 and CDR2: ENHRY and SYGVKD.

The chain's CDR3 is CGSGRSSYEQYF. CDR3 DNA sequence: TGTGGTTCGGGACGCAGCTCCTACGAGCAGTACTTC. V gene TRBV2 combines with J gene TRBJ2-7, with D perhaps being TRBD1 or TRBD2 (5 bases each). The length of the CDR3 is 12 residues. Germline CDR1 is SNHLY and CDR2 is FYNNEI.